One and the same sample provided the 30 T cell receptor beta chains below, sequenced in a study of shared clonotypes between healthy human individuals. Sequencing used immunoSEQ multiplex PCR; TCRdb keeps in-frame clones, though not all of them. The sample has about 2.4 million clones, under 95% seen once. Sequencing was done on a sample of naive CD4+ T cells from PBMCs. Subset of the sample: CD45RA+ positively selected. The source of these receptors is a man aged 18 to 30 in good health. Some clones in this sample may be carry-over from other donors' samples.

The rearrangement uses TRBV20-1 and TRBJ1-6; D is undetermined. Germline lookup yields CDR1 DFQATT and CDR2 SNEGSKA (reference sequence). The V and J ends lost 5 bases and 8 bases respectively, with 7 bases between them. The CDR3 sequence is 11 residues long. In nucleotides, the CDR3 is TGCAGTGCTTACGGAGATTCACCCCTCCACTTT. This codes for CSAYGDSPLHF.

This clone was recorded once. The chain couples TRBV5-1 to TRBJ2-3, with 10 bases identical to TRBD2. Germline trimming cut 4 bases from V and 4 bases from J; bases unmatched to any gene: 9. Germline V gene lookup returns CDR1 SGHRS and CDR2 YFSETQ. CDR3 length equals 16 residues. DNA of the CDR3: TGCGCCAGCAGCCCAGGACTAGCGGATACCGCAGATACGCAGTATTTT. Its protein product is CASSPGLADTADTQYF. Complete variable domain (other parts from reference TRBV5-1 and TRBJ2-3): KAGVTQTPRYLIKTRGQQVTLSCSPISGHRSVSWYQQTPGQGLQFLFEYFSETQRNKGNFPGRFSGRQFSNSRSEMNVSTLELGDSALYLCASSPGLADTADTQYFGPGTRLTVL.

This clone was picked up a small number of times. The sample carries other DNA sequences with the same CDR3. The J gene is TRBJ2-2, the V gene TRBV18; D is ambiguous. This CDR3 comprises 12 residues. Germline V gives CDR1 KGHSH, CDR2 LQKENI. V lost 4 bases to trimming and J lost 3 bases, with 3 bases between them. This chain's CDR3 is CASSRYTGELFF. The CDR3 DNA is TGTGCCAGCTCACGATACACCGGGGAGCTGTTTTTT.

This chain links TRBV5-6 with TRBJ2-2; 9 bases map to TRBD1. This CDR3 is built from 15 residues. The V gene end was trimmed by 4 bases and the J gene end by 5 bases; junction bases not matched to a gene: 6. CDR1 is SGHDT and CDR2 is YYEEEE in the germline V gene. CDR3 amino acids: CASSAGQGWTGELFF. The CDR3 DNA sequence: TGTGCCAGCAGCGCGGGACAGGGATGGACCGGGGAGCTGTTTTTT.

The chain couples TRBV18 to TRBJ2-2; 7 bases align to TRBD1. Trimming cost V 5 bases and J 4 bases; bases outside gene matches: 7. This CDR3 contains 15 residues. Per the germline V gene, CDR1 is KGHSH and CDR2 is LQKENI. The CDR3 DNA is TGTGCCAGCTCAGCCGGGACAGCCTCCACCGGGGAGCTGTTTTTT. Protein: CASSAGTASTGELFF.

V gene TRBV6-4 combines with J gene TRBJ2-1, with 10 bases matching TRBD2. CDR1 and CDR2 (germline): MRHNA, SNTAGT. Losses at the gene ends were 0 bases for V and 2 bases for J; bases not matched to a gene: 10. The CDR3 has 19 amino acids. In DNA, the CDR3 is TGTGCCAGCAGTGACTCTCCTAGCGGGAGAATCGGCGCCTACAATGAGCAGTTCTTC. It is translated as CASSDSPSGRIGAYNEQFF.

V is TRBV9 and J is TRBJ2-3, with 9 bases identical to TRBD2. Trimming cost V 0 bases and J 2 bases; bases outside gene matches: 7. Germline-derived CDR1 and CDR2 are SGDLS and YYNGEE. This CDR3 region has 17 residues. The CDR3 loop reads CASSVVASGTPTDTQYF. In DNA, the CDR3 is TGTGCCAGCAGCGTAGTAGCTAGCGGGACTCCCACAGATACGCAGTATTTT. Using reference TRBV9 and TRBJ2-3 for the parts outside the CDR3, the full variable domain is DSGVTQTPKHLITATGQRVTLRCSPRSGDLSVYWYQQSLDQGLQFLIQYYNGEERAKGNILERFSAQQFPDLHSELNLSSLELGDSALYFCASSVVASGTPTDTQYFGPGTRLTVL.

The rearrangement links TRBV7-2 to TRBJ2-5; D uncertain. This CDR3 has 12 amino acids. Trimming removed 4 bases at V and 5 bases at J, with 8 bases between. The germline V gene encodes CDR1 SGHTA and CDR2 FQGNSA. CDR3 in amino acids: CASSSFGETQYF. The CDR3 DNA sequence: TGTGCCAGCAGCTCCTTTGGGGAGACCCAGTACTTC.

With respect to this clone: The sample carries other DNA sequences with the same CDR3. This rearrangement joins TRBV5-1 to TRBJ2-1, with TRBD2 matching over 13 bases. J was trimmed by 4 bases and V by 4 bases; bases with no gene match: 5. The V gene's germline CDR1 is SGHRS and CDR2 YFSETQ. This CDR3 has 16 residues. The CDR3 DNA is TGCGCCAGCAGCCTCCGACTAGCGGGAGGTTACAATGAGCAGTTCTTC. Its protein product is CASSLRLAGGYNEQFF.

The chain has TRBV28 and TRBJ1-2, with 8 bases aligning to TRBD1. This CDR3 is 15 amino acids long. V was pared by 3 bases and J by 7 bases, with 10 bases of the junction left unmatched. The V gene's germline CDR1 is MDHEN and CDR2 SYDVKM. CDR3 amino acids: CASSFRRAGGGGYTF. The CDR3 DNA sequence: TGTGCCAGCAGTTTTCGAAGGGCAGGGGGCGGTGGCTACACCTTC.

The V and J genes are TRBV11-3 and TRBJ2-2, with 11 bases lining up with TRBD1. The CDR3 is made up of 17 amino acids. The V gene's germline CDR1 is SGHNT and CDR2 YENEEA. Trimming cost V 5 bases and J 1 base; bases outside gene matches: 6. The CDR3 protein is CASSPRTGGLNTGELFF. For the CDR3, the DNA is TGTGCCAGCAGCCCAAGGACAGGGGGCTTGAACACCGGGGAGCTGTTTTTT.

Regarding this clone: Other DNA sequences in the same sample also yield this CDR3. This chain uses TRBV2 with TRBJ2-3; the D gene could be TRBD1 or TRBD2 (5 bases each). The V and J ends lost 6 bases and 4 bases respectively, with 11 bases between them. The CDR3 loop spans 13 amino acids. Germline loops: CDR1 SNHLY, CDR2 FYNNEI. CDR3 bases: TGTGCCAGCAGCGGGACCGGGGCAGATACGCAGTATTTT. Encoded protein: CASSGTGADTQYF.

This chain joins TRBV2 and TRBJ1-2, with D possibly being TRBD1 (6 bases). There are 14 residues in the CDR3. V gave up 8 bases and J gave up 4 bases, with 17 bases separating them. Germline V gene lookup returns CDR1 SNHLY and CDR2 FYNNEI. For the CDR3, the DNA is TGTGCCAGCTCCCCTTCAACAGGGCTCTATGGCTACACCTTC. It translates to CASSPSTGLYGYTF.

The chain carries TRBV2 and TRBJ1-1; 8 nucleotides align to TRBD1. The CDR3 totals 14 residues. The germline V gene encodes CDR1 SNHLY and CDR2 FYNNEI. Trimming removed 7 bases from V and 0 bases from J; junction bases left unmatched: 4. The DNA of the CDR3 is TGTGCCAGCAACCAGGGACAGGTGAACACTGAAGCTTTCTTT. Protein product: CASNQGQVNTEAFF.

The genes are TRBV7-9 and TRBJ2-1; 7 bases fit TRBD2. The V segment lost 3 bases and the J segment 3 bases; nucleotides outside the gene matches: 17. The germline V gene encodes CDR1 SEHNR and CDR2 FQNEAQ (reference sequence). This CDR3 region has 19 residues. The chain's CDR3 is CASSFKPGTGRENYNEQFF. The CDR3 nucleotides read TGTGCCAGCAGCTTCAAGCCCGGGACTGGGCGGGAGAACTACAATGAGCAGTTCTTC.

Points on this clone: The junction does not match germline at one end; this may be a read error. This chain joins TRBV14 and TRBJ2-7; no definite D call. Per the germline V gene, CDR1 is SGHDN and CDR2 is FVKESK. The CDR3 contains 10 residues. CDR3 coding DNA: TGTGCCAGCAGCGGACCTAGTCCACACTTC. The encoded protein is CASSGPSPHF. Looking up the rest from reference TRBV14 and TRBJ2-7 gives the full variable domain: EAGVTQFPSHSVIEKGQTVTLRCDPISGHDNLYWYRRVMGKEIKFLLHFVKESKQDESGMPNNRFLAERTGGTYSTLKVQPAELEDSGVYFCASSGPSPHFGPGTRLTVT.

The chain employs TRBV9 and TRBJ1-5; 9 nucleotides agree with TRBD1. Trimming cost V 4 bases and J 1 base; bases outside gene matches: 6. This CDR3 has 16 residues. The V gene's germline CDR1 is SGDLS and CDR2 YYNGEE. The CDR3 DNA reads TGTGCCAGCAGCCCGTCGGACAGGGGCAGCAATCAGCCCCAGCATTTT. It codes for CASSPSDRGSNQPQHF.

The V gene is TRBV18, the J gene TRBJ2-5; 7 bases align to TRBD1. The V and J ends lost 8 bases and 4 bases, in that order; junction bases with no gene match: 13. The germline gives CDR1 KGHSH, CDR2 LQKENI. The CDR3 length is 15 residues. The CDR3, as DNA: TGTGCCAGCCGATCCTCAGGGGGAAAGGGAGAGACCCAGTACTTC. Amino acid sequence: CASRSSGGKGETQYF.

The chain carries TRBV15 and TRBJ1-1; the D is unclear. Per germline, CDR1 LNHNV and CDR2 YYDKDF (reference sequence). The CDR3 extends over 12 amino acids. V was cut by 4 bases and J by 0 bases, with 3 bases left in between. The CDR3 loop is CATSTLNTEAFF. CDR3 coding DNA: TGTGCCACCAGCACCCTGAACACTGAAGCTTTCTTT. Looking up the rest from reference TRBV15 and TRBJ1-1 gives the full variable domain: DAMVIQNPRYQVTQFGKPVTLSCSQTLNHNVMYWYQQKSSQAPKLLFHYYDKDFNNEADTPDNFQSRRPNTSFCFLDIRSPGLGDTAMYLCATSTLNTEAFFGQGTRLTVV.

This rearrangement joins TRBV28 to TRBJ2-2, with TRBD2 matching 11 bases. J lost 6 bases, V lost 4 bases, and 10 bases had no gene match. Germline V gives CDR1 MDHEN, CDR2 SYDVKM. The length of the CDR3 is 17 residues. For the CDR3, the DNA is TGTGCCAGCAGTTCACATGAACCGGGACTAGCGGCCGGGGAGCTGTTTTTT. It encodes CASSSHEPGLAAGELFF.

The CDR3: CASTRRARSGNTIYF. CDR3 coding DNA: TGTGCCAGCACCCGCAGGGCCCGCTCTGGAAACACCATATATTTT. This sequence joins TRBV19 and TRBJ1-3; tentative D call: TRBD1 (5 bases). V lost 9 bases, J lost 0 bases, and 15 bases lay in between. The CDR3 length is 15 residues. Germline CDR1 LNHDA, CDR2 SQIVND (reference sequence).

The J gene is TRBJ2-7, the V gene TRBV15; 7 nucleotides align to TRBD2. The CDR3 has 16 residues. Germline V gives CDR1 LNHNV, CDR2 YYDKDF (reference sequence). With V trimmed by 5 bases and J by 0 bases, 10 bases remained unmatched. CDR3 sequence: CATSGGVAGSSYEQYF. DNA for the CDR3: TGTGCCACCAGCGGAGGGGTAGCGGGTAGCTCCTACGAGCAGTACTTC.

The gene calls are TRBV7-2 and TRBJ1-6; 9 bases align to TRBD1. The CDR3 has 15 residues. The J segment lost 6 bases and the V segment lost 0 bases, leaving 0 bases of the junction unmatched. CDR1 SGHTA and CDR2 FQGNSA come from the germline V gene. CDR3 nucleotide sequence: TGTGCCAGCAGCTTAGCACAGGGGGCTAATTCACCCCTCCACTTT. Its translation: CASSLAQGANSPLHF.

The rearrangement uses TRBV28 and TRBJ2-5; no definite D call. This CDR3 comprises 15 residues. Germline CDR1 and CDR2: MDHEN and SYDVKM. V lost 1 base and J 1 base, leaving 10 bases between the germline ends. The CDR3 nucleotides are TGTGCCAGCAGTTTATTCCGGCGGTTCCAAGAGACCCAGTACTTC. It is translated as CASSLFRRFQETQYF.

V is TRBV27 and J is TRBJ1-4; no definite D call. This CDR3 has 13 residues. Per the germline V gene, CDR1 is MNHEY and CDR2 is SMNVEV (reference sequence). Between the trimmed V and J ends, which lost 1 base and 5 bases, there was a span of 5 bases. The CDR3 bases are TGTGCCAGCAGTTTATACGAAAATGAAAAACTGTTTTTT. This codes for CASSLYENEKLFF.

J is TRBJ1-2 and V is TRBV7-9, with a tentative D call TRBD1 (5 bases). The CDR3 extends over 16 amino acids. Germline V gives CDR1 SEHNR, CDR2 FQNEAQ (reference sequence). Trimming removed 6 bases from V and 3 bases from J, with 20 bases in between. DNA of the CDR3: TGTGCCAGCAGTAAAAACGTGGCCCCGGGGGACTATGGCTACACCTTC. Residues: CASSKNVAPGDYGYTF.

The chain has TRBV13 and TRBJ2-7, with TRBD2 matching 8 bases. V was pared by 5 bases and J by 5 bases, with 11 bases of the junction left unmatched. Per the germline V gene, CDR1 is PRHDT and CDR2 is FYEKMQ (reference sequence). This CDR3 has 15 amino acids. The CDR3 sequence is CASSRRGGRSNEQYF. The CDR3, as DNA: TGTGCCAGCAGCCGTAGGGGCGGGAGGAGCAACGAGCAGTACTTC.

This chain joins TRBV13 and TRBJ1-5; D not certain. Germline V gives CDR1 PRHDT, CDR2 FYEKMQ (reference sequence). The CDR3 runs 16 residues. Trimming shortened V by 5 bases and J by 2 bases, and 16 bases separated the two germline ends. CDR3 in amino acids: CASSLGTASRNQPQHF. Here the CDR3 DNA reads TGTGCCAGCAGCCTGGGCACTGCGTCCCGCAATCAGCCCCAGCATTTT.

V usage is TRBV7-8 and J usage is TRBJ2-7; no firm D call. Germline V gene data show CDR1 as SGHVS and CDR2 as FQNEAQ. There are 14 residues in the CDR3. Trimming took off 1 base at V and 2 bases at J, with 9 bases between the two ends. The CDR3 protein is CASSLVLGTYEQYF. The CDR3 DNA sequence: TGTGCCAGCAGCTTAGTGCTGGGGACCTACGAGCAGTACTTC.

The J gene is TRBJ2-7, the V gene TRBV6-1, with D hard to call. The CDR3 is 12 residues long. CDR1 is MNHNS, CDR2 SASEGT, per germline. The germline V and J ends were trimmed by 4 bases and 5 bases, with 9 bases remaining between them. The CDR3 nucleotides are TGTGCCAGCAGTGGTGAGTTCCACGAGCAGTACTTC. Amino acid sequence: CASSGEFHEQYF.